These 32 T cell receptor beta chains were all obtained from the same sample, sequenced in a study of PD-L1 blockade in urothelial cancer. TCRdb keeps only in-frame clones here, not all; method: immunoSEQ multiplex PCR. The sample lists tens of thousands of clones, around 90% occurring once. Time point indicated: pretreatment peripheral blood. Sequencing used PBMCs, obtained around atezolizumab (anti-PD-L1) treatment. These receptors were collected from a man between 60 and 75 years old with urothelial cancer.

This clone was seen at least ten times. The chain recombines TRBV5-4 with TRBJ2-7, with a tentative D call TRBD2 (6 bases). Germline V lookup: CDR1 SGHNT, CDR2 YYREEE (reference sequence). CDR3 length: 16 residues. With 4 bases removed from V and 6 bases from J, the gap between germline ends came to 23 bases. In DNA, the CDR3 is TGTGCCAGCAGCCCGCGTAGGGCCGGGGGTCCAAGCGAGCAGTACTTC. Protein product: CASSPRRAGGPSEQYF.

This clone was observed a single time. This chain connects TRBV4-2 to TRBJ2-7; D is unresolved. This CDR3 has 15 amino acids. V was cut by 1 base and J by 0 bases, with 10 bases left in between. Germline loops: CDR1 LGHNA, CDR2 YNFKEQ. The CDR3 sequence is CASSQVSASSYEQYF. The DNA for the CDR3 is TGTGCCAGCAGCCAAGTGAGCGCGAGCTCCTACGAGCAGTACTTC.

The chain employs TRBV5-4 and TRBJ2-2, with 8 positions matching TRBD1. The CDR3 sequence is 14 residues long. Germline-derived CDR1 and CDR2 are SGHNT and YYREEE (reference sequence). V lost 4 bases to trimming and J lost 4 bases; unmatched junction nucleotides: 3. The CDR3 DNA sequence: TGTGCCAGCAGCAACACAGGGGGCACCGGGGAGCTGTTTTTT. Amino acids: CASSNTGGTGELFF.

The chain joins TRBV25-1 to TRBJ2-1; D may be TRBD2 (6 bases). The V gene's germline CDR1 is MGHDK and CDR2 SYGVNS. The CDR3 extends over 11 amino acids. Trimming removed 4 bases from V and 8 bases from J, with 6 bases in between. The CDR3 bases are TGTGCCAGCAGTGGGGGGGATGAGCAGTTCTTC. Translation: CASSGGDEQFF.

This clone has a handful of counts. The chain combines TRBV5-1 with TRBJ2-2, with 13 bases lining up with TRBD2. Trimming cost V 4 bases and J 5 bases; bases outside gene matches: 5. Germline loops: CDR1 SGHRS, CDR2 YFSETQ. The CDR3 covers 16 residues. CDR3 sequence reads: CASSRTSGSRTGELFF. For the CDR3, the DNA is TGCGCCAGCAGCCGGACTAGCGGGAGCCGGACCGGGGAGCTGTTTTTT.

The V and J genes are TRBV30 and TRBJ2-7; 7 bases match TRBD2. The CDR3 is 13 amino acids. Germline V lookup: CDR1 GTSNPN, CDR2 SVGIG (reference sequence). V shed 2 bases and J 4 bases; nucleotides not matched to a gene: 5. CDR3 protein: CAWSIRGVYEQYF. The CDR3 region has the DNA TGTGCCTGGAGTATACGGGGGGTTTACGAGCAGTACTTC.

This chain's CDR3 is CASSLELAGGYNEQFF. As DNA, the CDR3 is TGTGCCAGCAGCTTAGAGTTAGCGGGGGGGTACAATGAGCAGTTCTTC. V gene TRBV7-6 combines with J gene TRBJ2-1; 11 nucleotides line up with TRBD2. Losses at the gene ends were 1 base for V and 4 bases for J; bases not matched to a gene: 3. This CDR3 spans 16 amino acids. The germline gives CDR1 SGHVS, CDR2 FNYEAQ.

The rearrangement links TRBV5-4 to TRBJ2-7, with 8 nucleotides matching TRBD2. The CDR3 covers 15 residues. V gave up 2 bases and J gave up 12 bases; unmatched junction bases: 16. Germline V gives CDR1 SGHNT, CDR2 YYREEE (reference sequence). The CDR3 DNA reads TGTGCCAGCAGCTTCGTTAGCGGGACCGACCGCTCTCTGTACTTC. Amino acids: CASSFVSGTDRSLYF.

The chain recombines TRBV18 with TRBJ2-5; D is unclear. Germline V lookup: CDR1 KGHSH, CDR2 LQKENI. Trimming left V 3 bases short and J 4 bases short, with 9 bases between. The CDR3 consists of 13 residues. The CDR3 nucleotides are TGTGCCAGCTCACCCGCGATACGAGAGACCCAGTACTTC. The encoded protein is CASSPAIRETQYF.

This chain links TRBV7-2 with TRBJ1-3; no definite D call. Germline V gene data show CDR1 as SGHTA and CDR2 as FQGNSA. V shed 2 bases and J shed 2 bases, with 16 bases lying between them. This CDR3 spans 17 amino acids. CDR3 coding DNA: TGTGCCAGCAGCTTATTATTACCGTCGGGTACTGGAAACACCATATATTTT. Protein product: CASSLLLPSGTGNTIYF.

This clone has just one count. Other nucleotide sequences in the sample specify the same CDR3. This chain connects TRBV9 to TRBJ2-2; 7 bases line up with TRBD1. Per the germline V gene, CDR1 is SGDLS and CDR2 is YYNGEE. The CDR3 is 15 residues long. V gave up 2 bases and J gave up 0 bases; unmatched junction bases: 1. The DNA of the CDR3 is TGTGCCAGCAGCGTGGGGACAGCGAACACCGGGGAGCTGTTTTTT. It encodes CASSVGTANTGELFF.

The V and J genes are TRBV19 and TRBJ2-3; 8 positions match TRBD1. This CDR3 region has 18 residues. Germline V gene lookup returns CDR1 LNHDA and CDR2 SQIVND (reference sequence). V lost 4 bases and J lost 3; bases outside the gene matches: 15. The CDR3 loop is CASSKATPRTGQTDTQYF. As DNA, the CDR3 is TGTGCCAGTAGTAAAGCCACCCCCCGGACAGGGCAGACAGATACGCAGTATTTT.

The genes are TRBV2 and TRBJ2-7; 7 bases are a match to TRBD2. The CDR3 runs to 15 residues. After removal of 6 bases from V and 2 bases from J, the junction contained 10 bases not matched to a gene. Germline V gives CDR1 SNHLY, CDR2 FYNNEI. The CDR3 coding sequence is TGTGCCAGCAGCCTGGGGCTAGCGGATACCTACGAGCAGTACTTC. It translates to CASSLGLADTYEQYF.

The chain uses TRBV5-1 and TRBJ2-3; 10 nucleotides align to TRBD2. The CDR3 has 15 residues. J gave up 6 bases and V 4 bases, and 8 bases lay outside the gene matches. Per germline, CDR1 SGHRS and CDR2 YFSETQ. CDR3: CASSPPLAGADTQYF. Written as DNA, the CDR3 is TGCGCCAGCAGCCCCCCGCTAGCGGGGGCGGATACGCAGTATTTT.

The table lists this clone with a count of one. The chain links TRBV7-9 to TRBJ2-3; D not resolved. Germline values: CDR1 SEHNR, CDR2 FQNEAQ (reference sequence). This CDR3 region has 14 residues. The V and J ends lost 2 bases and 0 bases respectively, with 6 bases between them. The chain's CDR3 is CASSLTGSTDTQYF. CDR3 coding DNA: TGTGCCAGCAGCTTAACCGGGAGCACAGATACGCAGTATTTT. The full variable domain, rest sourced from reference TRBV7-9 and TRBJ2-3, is DTGVSQNPRHKITKRGQNVTFRCDPISEHNRLYWYRQTLGQGPEFLTYFQNEAQLEKSRLLSDRFSAERPKGSFSTLEIQRTEQGDSAMYLCASSLTGSTDTQYFGPGTRLTVL.

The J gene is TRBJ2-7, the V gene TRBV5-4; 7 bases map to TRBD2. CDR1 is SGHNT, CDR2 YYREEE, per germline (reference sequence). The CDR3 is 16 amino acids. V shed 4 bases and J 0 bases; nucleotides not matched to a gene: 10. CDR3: CASSPSRGTTSYEQYF. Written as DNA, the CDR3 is TGTGCCAGCAGCCCGTCAAGAGGGACTACCTCCTACGAGCAGTACTTC.

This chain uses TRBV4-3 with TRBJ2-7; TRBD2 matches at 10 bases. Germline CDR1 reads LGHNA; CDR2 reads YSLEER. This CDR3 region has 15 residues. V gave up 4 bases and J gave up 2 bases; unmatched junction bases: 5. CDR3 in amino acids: CASSRGLALTYEQYF. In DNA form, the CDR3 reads TGCGCCAGCAGCCGGGGACTAGCGTTAACCTACGAGCAGTACTTC.

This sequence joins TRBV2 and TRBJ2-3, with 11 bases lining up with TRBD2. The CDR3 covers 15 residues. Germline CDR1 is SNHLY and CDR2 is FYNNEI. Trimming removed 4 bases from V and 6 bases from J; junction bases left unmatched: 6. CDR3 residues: CASSGLAGGADTQYF. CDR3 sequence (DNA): TGTGCCAGCAGTGGCCTAGCGGGAGGAGCGGATACGCAGTATTTT.

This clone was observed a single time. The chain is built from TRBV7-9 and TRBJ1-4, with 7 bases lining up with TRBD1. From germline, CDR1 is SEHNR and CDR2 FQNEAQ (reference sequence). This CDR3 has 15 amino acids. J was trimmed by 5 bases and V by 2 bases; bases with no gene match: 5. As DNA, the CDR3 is TGTGCCAGCAGCTTATACGGGACAGTAAATGAAAAACTGTTTTTT. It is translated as CASSLYGTVNEKLFF.

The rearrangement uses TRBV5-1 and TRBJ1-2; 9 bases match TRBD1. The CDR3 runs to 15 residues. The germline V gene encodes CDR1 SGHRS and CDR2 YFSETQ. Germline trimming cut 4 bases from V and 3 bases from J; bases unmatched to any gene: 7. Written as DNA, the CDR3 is TGCGCCAGCAGCCCGGAGGACAGGGGACACTATGGCTACACCTTC. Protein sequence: CASSPEDRGHYGYTF.

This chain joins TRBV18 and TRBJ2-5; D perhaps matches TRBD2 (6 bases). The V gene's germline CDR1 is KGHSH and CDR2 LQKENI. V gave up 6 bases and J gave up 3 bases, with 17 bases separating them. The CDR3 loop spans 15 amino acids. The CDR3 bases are TGTGCCAGCTCCCCAGGAGGGACGGAAAAAGAGACCCAGTACTTC. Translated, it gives CASSPGGTEKETQYF.

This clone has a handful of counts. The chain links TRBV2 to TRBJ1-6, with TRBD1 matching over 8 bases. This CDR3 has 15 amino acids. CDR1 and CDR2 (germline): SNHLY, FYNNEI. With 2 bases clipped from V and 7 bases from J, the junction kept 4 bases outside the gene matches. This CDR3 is CASSERRDRNSPLHF. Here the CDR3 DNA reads TGTGCCAGCAGTGAAAGAAGGGACAGGAATTCACCCCTCCACTTT.

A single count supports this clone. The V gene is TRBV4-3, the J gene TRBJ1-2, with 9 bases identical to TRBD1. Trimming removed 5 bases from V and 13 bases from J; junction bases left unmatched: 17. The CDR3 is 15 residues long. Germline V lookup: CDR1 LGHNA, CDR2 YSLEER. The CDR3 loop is CASSEAPRDRALLTF. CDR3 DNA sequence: TGCGCCAGCAGCGAAGCACCCCGGGACAGGGCCCTTCTCACCTTC.

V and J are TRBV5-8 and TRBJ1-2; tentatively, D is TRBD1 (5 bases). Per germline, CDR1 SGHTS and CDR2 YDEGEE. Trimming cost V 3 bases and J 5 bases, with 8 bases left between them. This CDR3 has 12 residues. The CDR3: CASSSTDYGYTF. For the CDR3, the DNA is TGTGCCAGCAGCTCGACAGATTATGGCTACACCTTC. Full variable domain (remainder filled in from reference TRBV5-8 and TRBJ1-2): EAGVTQSPTHLIKTRGQQATLRCSPISGHTSVYWYQQALGLGLQFLLWYDEGEERNRGNFPPRFSGRQFPNYSSELNVNALELEDSALYLCASSSTDYGYTFGSGTRLTVV.

CDR3 region: CASSVEAGGREQYF. DNA of the CDR3: TGTGCCAGCAGCGTAGAAGCGGGAGGCCGCGAGCAGTACTTC. This chain connects TRBV9 to TRBJ2-7, with 9 bases identical to TRBD2. CDR1 is SGDLS, CDR2 YYNGEE, per germline. The J segment lost 6 bases and the V segment lost 0 bases, leaving 4 bases of the junction unmatched. This CDR3 region has 14 residues.

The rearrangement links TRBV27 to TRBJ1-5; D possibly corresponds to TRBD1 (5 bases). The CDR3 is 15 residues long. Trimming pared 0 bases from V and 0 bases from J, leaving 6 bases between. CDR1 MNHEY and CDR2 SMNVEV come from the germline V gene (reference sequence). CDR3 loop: CASSLSTVSNQPQHF. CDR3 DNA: TGTGCCAGCAGTTTATCGACAGTTAGCAATCAGCCCCAGCATTTT.

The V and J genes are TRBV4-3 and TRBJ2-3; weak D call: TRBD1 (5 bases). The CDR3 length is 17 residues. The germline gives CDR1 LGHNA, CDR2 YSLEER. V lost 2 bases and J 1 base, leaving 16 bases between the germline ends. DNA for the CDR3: TGCGCCAGCAGCCAAACCGACAGTTCCACTGGCACAGATACGCAGTATTTT. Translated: CASSQTDSSTGTDTQYF.

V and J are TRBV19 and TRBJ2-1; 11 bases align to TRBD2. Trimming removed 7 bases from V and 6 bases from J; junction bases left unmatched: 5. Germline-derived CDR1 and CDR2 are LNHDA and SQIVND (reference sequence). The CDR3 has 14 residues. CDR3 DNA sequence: TGTGCCAGTACACTAGCGGGAGTGGTCAATGAGCAGTTCTTC. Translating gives CASTLAGVVNEQFF. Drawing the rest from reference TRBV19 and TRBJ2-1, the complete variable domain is DGGITQSPKYLFRKEGQNVTLSCEQNLNHDAMYWYRQDPGQGLRLIYYSQIVNDFQKGDIAEGYSVSREKKESFPLTVTSAQKNPTAFYLCASTLAGVVNEQFFGPGTRLTVL.

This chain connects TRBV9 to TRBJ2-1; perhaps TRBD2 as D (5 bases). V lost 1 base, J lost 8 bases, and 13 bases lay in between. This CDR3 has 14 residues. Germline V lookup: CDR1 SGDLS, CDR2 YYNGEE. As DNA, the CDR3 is TGTGCCAGCAGCGTACTTCCGGGGTTCGATGAGCAGTTCTTC. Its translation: CASSVLPGFDEQFF.

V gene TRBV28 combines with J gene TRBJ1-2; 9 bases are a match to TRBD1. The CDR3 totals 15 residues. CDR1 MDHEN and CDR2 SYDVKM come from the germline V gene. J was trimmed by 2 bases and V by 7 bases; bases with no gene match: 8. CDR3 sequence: CASTSDRGRNYGYTF. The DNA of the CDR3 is TGTGCCAGCACCTCGGACAGGGGTAGGAACTATGGCTACACCTTC.

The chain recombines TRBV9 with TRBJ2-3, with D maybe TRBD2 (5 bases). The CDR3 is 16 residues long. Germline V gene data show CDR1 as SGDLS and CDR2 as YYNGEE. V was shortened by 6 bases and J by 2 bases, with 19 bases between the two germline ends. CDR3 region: CASTQSGSGFTDTQYF. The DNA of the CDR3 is TGTGCCAGCACCCAATCGGGGAGCGGTTTCACAGATACGCAGTATTTT.

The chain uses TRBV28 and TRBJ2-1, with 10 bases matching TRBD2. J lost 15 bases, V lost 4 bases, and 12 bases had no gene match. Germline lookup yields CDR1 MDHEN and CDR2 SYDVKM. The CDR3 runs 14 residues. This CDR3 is CASSSGRLAGIVFF. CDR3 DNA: TGTGCCAGCAGTTCAGGTCGACTAGCGGGTATTGTGTTCTTC.